This TCR beta chain was retrieved from a study of siplizumab effects on memory and regulatory T cells. Notes on the study in general: The apparent diversity of naive T cells exceeded that of memory cells, and naive T cells seemed to make a major contribution to the alloresponse.

About this clone: As yet, its antigen is unknown.

The V end lost 4 bases, the J end lost 3 bases, and 10 bases lay between the germline ends. Germline loops: CDR1 SGHRS, CDR2 YFSETQ. The CDR3 loop spans 13 amino acids. In each sample, some 9.6 x 10^4 TCR templates were assayed. Sequencing was performed with immunoSEQ multiplex PCR; in TCRdb, only in-frame clones are kept and a portion is missing. The sample lists about 120,000 clones; just under 95% were seen once. This sequence joins TRBV5-1 and TRBJ1-2; perhaps TRBD1 as D (6 bases). The receptor's source is a human donor in good health. The material sequenced was non-Treg CD4+ T cells sorted from blood. CDR3 in DNA: TGCGCCAGCAGCGCCAGGGGTGACTATGGCTACACCTTC. Amino acid sequence: CASSARGDYGYTF.